Listed below are T cell receptor beta chains from one sample, sequenced in a study of CD8 T cells in ankylosing spondylitis. TCRdb independently ran MiXCR on the 5' RACE reads; one entry per CDR3 protein. This table has 350,000 or so distinct CDR3 sequences, 9.5% to 13% appearing once. The specimen sequenced was blood, either unsorted or a sorted T cell fraction (not recorded which). Receptor source: a female donor with ankylosing spondylitis or in good health (not recorded which). Both conserved end residues are part of each CDR3. Each record gives: V gene, J gene, D gene, clone size, CDR3 protein. The D gene is left open where the match is weak. Size is omitted from some rows. Given values are once, few, many or a class for expanded clones.

v_call: TRBV24-1
j_call: TRBJ2-1
d_call: NA
clone_size: NA
cdr3_aa: CATSDSMGDNSYNEQFF

v_call: TRBV20-1
j_call: TRBJ2-1
d_call: NA
clone_size: many
cdr3_aa: CSAQRRNEQFF

v_call: TRBV5-1
j_call: TRBJ2-7
d_call: NA
clone_size: many
cdr3_aa: CASSLGNTYEQYF

v_call: TRBV5-1
j_call: TRBJ1-4
d_call: TRBD1
clone_size: many
cdr3_aa: CASSRWTGGKLFF

v_call: TRBV7-6
j_call: TRBJ2-5
d_call: NA
clone_size: few
cdr3_aa: CASSPGTRTGTQYF

v_call: TRBV5-1
j_call: TRBJ1-2
d_call: TRBD1
clone_size: many
cdr3_aa: CASSLEADRVFGYTF

v_call: TRBV18
j_call: TRBJ2-7
d_call: NA
clone_size: many
cdr3_aa: CASSVQDLSYEQYF

v_call: TRBV10-3
j_call: TRBJ1-2
d_call: TRBD1
clone_size: NA
cdr3_aa: CAATLDRGGGYTF

v_call: TRBV19
j_call: TRBJ2-1
d_call: TRBD2
clone_size: NA
cdr3_aa: CASSDLAGTMQFF

v_call: TRBV20-1
j_call: TRBJ2-7
d_call: NA
clone_size: many
cdr3_aa: CSVWTSGRPTYEQYF

v_call: TRBV29-1
j_call: TRBJ1-2
d_call: TRBD1
clone_size: many
cdr3_aa: CTFALTGENYGYTF

v_call: TRBV20-1
j_call: TRBJ2-1
d_call: TRBD1
clone_size: NA
cdr3_aa: CSATSDRGPYNEQFF

v_call: TRBV5-5
j_call: TRBJ2-5
d_call: NA
clone_size: many
cdr3_aa: CASSLEAILTQYF

v_call: TRBV12-3/TRBV12-4
j_call: TRBJ1-5
d_call: NA
clone_size: NA
cdr3_aa: CASSLGTPSNQPQHF

v_call: TRBV12-3/TRBV12-4
j_call: TRBJ2-3
d_call: NA
clone_size: many
cdr3_aa: CASMAGTDTQYF

v_call: TRBV11-2
j_call: TRBJ2-1
d_call: NA
clone_size: NA
cdr3_aa: CASSLSGRRNKNEQFF

v_call: TRBV15
j_call: TRBJ2-1
d_call: TRBD2
clone_size: many
cdr3_aa: CATSRGKRGTYNEQFF

v_call: TRBV5-6
j_call: TRBJ2-1
d_call: TRBD2
clone_size: few
cdr3_aa: CASSLFSASGGAYNNEQFF

v_call: TRBV29-1
j_call: TRBJ2-1
d_call: TRBD2
clone_size: many
cdr3_aa: CSTQGLAGVEQFF

v_call: TRBV20-1
j_call: TRBJ2-1
d_call: TRBD2
clone_size: NA
cdr3_aa: CSAIHLAGVSYNEQFF

v_call: TRBV20-1
j_call: TRBJ1-6
d_call: NA
clone_size: many
cdr3_aa: CSAPIGVSYNSPLHF

v_call: TRBV5-6
j_call: TRBJ2-7
d_call: TRBD1
clone_size: many
cdr3_aa: CASSLPGQGAYEQYF

v_call: TRBV5-1
j_call: TRBJ1-3
d_call: TRBD1
clone_size: few
cdr3_aa: CASSWDRVSGNTIYF

v_call: TRBV5-1
j_call: TRBJ2-2
d_call: NA
clone_size: many
cdr3_aa: CASSLKPTNTGELFF

v_call: TRBV6-1
j_call: TRBJ2-3
d_call: TRBD2
clone_size: NA
cdr3_aa: CASSPSQGLAGSTDTQYF

v_call: TRBV7-9
j_call: TRBJ2-1
d_call: NA
clone_size: NA
cdr3_aa: CASSLRLGGNNEQFF

v_call: TRBV11-2
j_call: TRBJ2-2
d_call: TRBD2
clone_size: NA
cdr3_aa: CASSLLVSLAGAGELFF

v_call: TRBV12-3/TRBV12-4
j_call: TRBJ2-2
d_call: TRBD2
clone_size: many
cdr3_aa: CASSFSAGENTGELFF

v_call: TRBV20-1
j_call: TRBJ2-1
d_call: TRBD2
clone_size: few
cdr3_aa: CSASLLRGGEQFF

v_call: TRBV28
j_call: TRBJ2-5
d_call: NA
clone_size: many
cdr3_aa: CAGQGGGRGKETQYF

v_call: TRBV6-1
j_call: TRBJ2-1
d_call: TRBD2
clone_size: many
cdr3_aa: CASSGTSRPNNEQFF

v_call: TRBV20-1
j_call: TRBJ2-1
d_call: NA
clone_size: many
cdr3_aa: CSARDGGGDYNEQFF

v_call: TRBV10-3
j_call: TRBJ1-4
d_call: TRBD1
clone_size: many
cdr3_aa: CAIRAPGQNNEKLFF

v_call: TRBV29-1
j_call: TRBJ1-1
d_call: NA
clone_size: many
cdr3_aa: CSVDRNTEAFF

v_call: TRBV30
j_call: TRBJ2-2
d_call: NA
clone_size: few
cdr3_aa: CAWSGTGTGELFF

v_call: TRBV3-1
j_call: TRBJ2-1
d_call: NA
clone_size: many
cdr3_aa: CASSQDQVANEQFF

v_call: TRBV20-1
j_call: TRBJ1-4
d_call: NA
clone_size: NA
cdr3_aa: CSARDLQTSTNEKLFF

v_call: TRBV7-2
j_call: TRBJ2-3
d_call: TRBD2
clone_size: many
cdr3_aa: CASRGGPWIDTQYF

v_call: TRBV11-2
j_call: TRBJ2-3
d_call: NA
clone_size: many
cdr3_aa: CASSSQRDTQYF

v_call: TRBV20-1
j_call: TRBJ1-2
d_call: NA
clone_size: many
cdr3_aa: CSAERRTDYGYTF

v_call: TRBV12-3/TRBV12-4
j_call: TRBJ1-6
d_call: TRBD1
clone_size: NA
cdr3_aa: CASSLVGTGINSPLHF

v_call: TRBV20-1
j_call: TRBJ2-1
d_call: TRBD2
clone_size: many
cdr3_aa: CSALLAGVGNEQFF

v_call: TRBV29-1
j_call: TRBJ2-7
d_call: NA
clone_size: many
cdr3_aa: CSVVGSLYEQYF

v_call: TRBV5-1
j_call: TRBJ2-1
d_call: NA
clone_size: many
cdr3_aa: CASSSDGSSYNEQFF

v_call: TRBV7-3
j_call: TRBJ2-7
d_call: NA
clone_size: many
cdr3_aa: CASSPDRDSYEQYF